The 18 T cell receptor beta chains presented below share a single source sample, sequenced in a study of T cell responses to AZD1222 COVID-19 vaccine. The assay was immunoSEQ multiplex PCR, and TCRdb's table has in-frame clones only and misses some. The sample contains more than 75,000 clones, around nine tenths of which appear only once. This sample comprised peripheral blood, obtained on day 0 of AZD1222 vaccination. The receptor set was obtained from an adult in good health.

The chain couples TRBV5-4 to TRBJ2-5; D uncertain. This CDR3 region has 14 residues. Per germline, CDR1 SGHNT and CDR2 YYREEE (reference sequence). The V end was cut by 2 bases, the J end by 1 base, with 9 bases between. The CDR3, as DNA: TGTGCCAGCAGCTTTAACACCGGCCAAGAGACCCAGTACTTC. Its translation: CASSFNTGQETQYF.

V is TRBV20-1 and J is TRBJ2-4; 8 bases match TRBD2. The CDR3 is 12 residues long. The junction had 3 bases not matched to a gene; V was cut back by 3 bases and J by 8 bases. In germline, CDR1 is DFQATT, CDR2 SNEGSKA (reference sequence). CDR3 sequence: CSASRRGDIQYF. The CDR3 bases are TGCAGTGCTAGTCGGCGGGGGGACATTCAGTACTTC.

The rearrangement joins TRBV7-2 to TRBJ2-7; TRBD2 agrees at 7 bases. Germline V gene data show CDR1 as SGHTA and CDR2 as FQGNSA. With V trimmed by 2 bases and J by 3 bases, 13 bases remained unmatched. This CDR3 contains 17 residues. This CDR3 reads CASSLTMAAGAFYEQYF. The CDR3 DNA follows: TGTGCCAGCAGCTTAACCATGGCCGCGGGAGCCTTCTACGAGCAGTACTTC.

The rearrangement joins TRBV5-3 to TRBJ2-7; 10 positions agree with TRBD1. TRBV5-3 is annotated as an ORF whose role is uncertain. The V and J ends lost 5 bases and 4 bases, in that order; junction bases with no gene match: 9. The CDR3 runs 15 residues. CDR3 nucleotides: TGTGCCAGAAGACGAGGGACAGGGGCTTATTACGAGCAGTACTTC. It codes for CARRRGTGAYYEQYF.

The rearrangement links TRBV28 to TRBJ1-5; a weak D match, TRBD1 (5 bases). From germline, CDR1 is MDHEN and CDR2 SYDVKM. V lost 0 bases and J lost 6, with 12 bases in between. The CDR3 runs 15 residues. The chain's CDR3 is CASSLWGGFGQPQHF. Here the CDR3 DNA reads TGTGCCAGCAGTTTATGGGGGGGATTCGGTCAGCCCCAGCATTTT.

The chain employs TRBV7-6 and TRBJ2-2, with D tentatively TRBD1 (5 bases). This CDR3 region has 13 residues. Germline values: CDR1 SGHVS, CDR2 FNYEAQ. Between the trimmed V and J ends, which lost 2 bases and 7 bases, there was a span of 8 bases. CDR3 sequence: CASSLFRDGELFF. The DNA of the CDR3 is TGTGCCAGCAGCTTATTCAGGGACGGGGAGCTGTTTTTT.

The J gene is TRBJ2-2, the V gene TRBV30; D is tentatively TRBD1 or TRBD2 (5 bases each). The CDR3 runs to 13 residues. Germline V lookup: CDR1 GTSNPN, CDR2 SVGIG (reference sequence). Trimming stripped 4 bases from V and 4 bases from J, with 10 bases between. The CDR3 DNA follows: TGTGCCTGGAAGGGGACGCGCACCGGGGAGCTGTTTTTT. It translates to CAWKGTRTGELFF.

Of note for this clone: Other DNA variants within this sample encode the same CDR3. The chain carries TRBV9 and TRBJ1-2; 7 nucleotides match TRBD1. The J segment lost 1 base and the V segment lost 0 bases, leaving 0 bases of the junction unmatched. Germline V gene sequence: CDR1 SGDLS, CDR2 YYNGEE. There are 14 residues in the CDR3. The CDR3 DNA follows: TGTGCCAGCAGCGTAGGACAGGGTAACTATGGCTACACCTTC. It codes for CASSVGQGNYGYTF.

The gene calls are TRBV5-1 and TRBJ2-3, with TRBD1 as a possible D gene (5 bases). Germline CDR1 is SGHRS and CDR2 is YFSETQ. This CDR3 comprises 16 residues. V was pared by 4 bases and J by 1 base, with 16 bases between. CDR3 region: CASSLTLGLGTDTQYF. CDR3 sequence (DNA): TGCGCCAGCAGCCTAACGCTGGGGCTCGGCACAGATACGCAGTATTTT.

Details on this clone: The same CDR3 arises from other DNA sequences in this sample as well. V gene TRBV5-1 combines with J gene TRBJ2-3; D is uncertain. This CDR3 has 14 amino acids. V gave up 5 bases and J gave up 2 bases, with 12 bases separating them. Germline V lookup: CDR1 SGHRS, CDR2 YFSETQ. Here the CDR3 reads CASSWTSSTDTQYF. CDR3 bases: TGCGCCAGCAGTTGGACCTCCTCCACAGATACGCAGTATTTT.

The V and J genes are TRBV6-5 and TRBJ1-2; D is perhaps TRBD1 (5 bases). Germline V gene lookup returns CDR1 MNHEY and CDR2 SVGAGI. The V end lost 6 bases, the J end lost 2 bases, and 10 bases lay between the germline ends. This CDR3 region has 13 residues. The CDR3 is CASRPTVNYGYTF. CDR3 bases: TGTGCCAGCAGGCCGACAGTCAACTATGGCTACACCTTC.

This chain links TRBV19 with TRBJ1-3; possibly TRBD1 for D (6 bases). From germline, CDR1 is LNHDA and CDR2 SQIVND (reference sequence). This CDR3 spans 14 amino acids. V lost 11 bases, J lost 5 bases, and 19 bases lay in between. The CDR3 is CARLGAPMRNTIYF. The CDR3, as DNA: TGTGCCCGGCTGGGGGCGCCTATGAGAAACACCATATATTTT.

The chain employs TRBV2 and TRBJ2-2, with D maybe TRBD1 (6 bases). V shed 4 bases and J shed 0 bases, with 9 bases lying between them. The CDR3 sequence is 15 residues long. CDR1 is SNHLY and CDR2 is FYNNEI in the germline V gene. The CDR3 here is CASSGTVTNTGELFF. DNA of the CDR3: TGTGCCAGCAGTGGGACAGTGACGAACACCGGGGAGCTGTTTTTT.

This chain links TRBV4-3 with TRBJ1-1, with D perhaps matching TRBD1 (5 bases). V was clipped by 1 base and J by 4 bases, with 16 bases between them. The CDR3 covers 16 residues. The germline V gene encodes CDR1 LGHNA and CDR2 YSLEER. The chain's CDR3 is CASSQAPSGESTEAFF. The CDR3 region has the DNA TGCGCCAGCAGCCAAGCCCCGTCGGGGGAAAGCACTGAAGCTTTCTTT.

This chain joins TRBV19 and TRBJ1-2; D is perhaps TRBD1 (5 bases). The CDR3 sequence is 14 residues long. Germline CDR1 reads LNHDA; CDR2 reads SQIVND (reference sequence). Deletions cut 3 bases from V and 4 bases from J, with 12 bases between. CDR3 coding DNA: TGTGCCAGTAGTATTCTGGGGGAAGGCTATGGCTACACCTTC. Its protein product is CASSILGEGYGYTF.

The chain combines TRBV10-3 with TRBJ1-1, with a possible D match to TRBD1 (5 bases). This CDR3 is 12 amino acids long. CDR1 and CDR2 from the germline V gene are ENHRY and SYGVKD. With 6 bases removed from V and 4 bases from J, the gap between germline ends came to 9 bases. CDR3 nucleotides: TGTGCCATCAGCGGGACGGTCACTGAAGCTTTCTTT. The encoded protein is CAISGTVTEAFF.

The chain combines TRBV7-2 with TRBJ2-2, with D possibly being TRBD2 (5 bases). Trimming took 7 bases from V and 6 from J, leaving 18 bases between them. The CDR3 runs to 15 residues. Per the germline V gene, CDR1 is SGHTA and CDR2 is FQGNSA. The DNA for the CDR3 is TGTGCCAGCAACAAAGAGGGTTTGGTTTCCGGGGAGCTGTTTTTT. Amino acids: CASNKEGLVSGELFF.

This clone was seen just once. The chain uses TRBV6-2 or TRBV6-3 and TRBJ1-1; D uncertain. CDR3 length equals 13 residues. CDR1 and CDR2 from the germline V gene are MNHEY and SVGEGT. V was shortened by 4 bases and J by 0 bases, with 6 bases between the two germline ends. DNA of the CDR3: TGTGCCAGCAGTTTCTCGGTGAACACTGAAGCTTTCTTT. It is translated as CASSFSVNTEAFF.